The clone carrying this TCR beta chain was seen only a few times. What it binds is unknown. This sample is drawn from a study of post-analysis software for immune sequencing data. V was pared by 5 bases and J by 3 bases, with 11 bases between. CDR3 length equals 14 residues. Germline assignment: CDR1 SGHTA and CDR2 FQGTGA. Libraries were made from TCR beta cDNA, and they carried unique molecular identifiers. A single record per CDR3 protein comes from TCRdb applying MiXCR to the PCR reads. The sample yields about 460,000 distinct CDR3 sequences, under 55% seen once. Study results and limitations: The five TRBV segments detected at higher frequency in patients than in controls included TRBV5-6, TRBV5-1 and TRBV20-1.

The chain carries TRBV7-3 and TRBJ2-1; D remains ambiguous. This sequence originates from a girl between 5 and 17 years old with multiple sclerosis. Source material: blood. The CDR3 DNA reads TGTGCCAGCAGCACCCTAACTCTCTACAATGAGCAGTTCTTC. Translating gives CASSTLTLYNEQFF.